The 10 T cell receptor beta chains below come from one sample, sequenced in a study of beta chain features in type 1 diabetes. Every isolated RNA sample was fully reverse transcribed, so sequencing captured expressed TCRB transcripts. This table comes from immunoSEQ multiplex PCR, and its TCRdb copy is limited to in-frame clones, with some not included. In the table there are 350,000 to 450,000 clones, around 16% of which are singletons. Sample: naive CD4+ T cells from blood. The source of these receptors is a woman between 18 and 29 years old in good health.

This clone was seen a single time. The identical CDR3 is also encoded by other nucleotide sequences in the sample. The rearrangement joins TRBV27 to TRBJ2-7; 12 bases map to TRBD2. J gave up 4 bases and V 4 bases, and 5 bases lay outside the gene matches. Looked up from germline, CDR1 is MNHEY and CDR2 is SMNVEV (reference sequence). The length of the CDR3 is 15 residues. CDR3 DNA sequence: TGTGCCAGCAGTTCTCTAGCGGGAGGGCGTTACGAGCAGTACTTC. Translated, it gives CASSSLAGGRYEQYF.

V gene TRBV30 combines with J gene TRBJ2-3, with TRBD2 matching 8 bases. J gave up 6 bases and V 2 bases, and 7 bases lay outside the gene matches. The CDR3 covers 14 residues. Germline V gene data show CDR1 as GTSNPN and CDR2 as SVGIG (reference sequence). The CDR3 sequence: CAWSHGLAEDTQYF. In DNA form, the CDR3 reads TGTGCCTGGAGTCATGGACTAGCCGAGGATACGCAGTATTTT.

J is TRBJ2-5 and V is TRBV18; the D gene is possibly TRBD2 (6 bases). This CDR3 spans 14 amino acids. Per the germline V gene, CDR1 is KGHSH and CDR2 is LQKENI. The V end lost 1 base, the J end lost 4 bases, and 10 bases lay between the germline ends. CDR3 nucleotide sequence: TGTGCCAGCTCACCACTCGAGCGGGCAGAGACCCAGTACTTC. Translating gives CASSPLERAETQYF.

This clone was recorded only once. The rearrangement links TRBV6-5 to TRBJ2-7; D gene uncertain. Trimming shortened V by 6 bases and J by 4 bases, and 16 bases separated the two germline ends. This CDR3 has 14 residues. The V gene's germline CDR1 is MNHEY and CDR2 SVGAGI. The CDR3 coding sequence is TGTGCCAGCAGCTTGAGAACAGAACCTTACGAGCAGTACTTC. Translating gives CASSLRTEPYEQYF.

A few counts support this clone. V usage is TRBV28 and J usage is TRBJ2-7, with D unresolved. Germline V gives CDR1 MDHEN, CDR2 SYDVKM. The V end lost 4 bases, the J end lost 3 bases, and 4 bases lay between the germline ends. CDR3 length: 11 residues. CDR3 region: CASSWSYEQYF. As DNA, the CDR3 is TGTGCCAGCAGTTGGAGCTACGAGCAGTACTTC.

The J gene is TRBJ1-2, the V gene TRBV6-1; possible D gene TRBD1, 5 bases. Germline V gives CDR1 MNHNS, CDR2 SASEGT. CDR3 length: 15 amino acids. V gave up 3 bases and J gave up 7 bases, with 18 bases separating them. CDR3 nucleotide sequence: TGTGCCAGCAGTGACACTGGGCAGGGAAGCCGTGGCTACACCTTC. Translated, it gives CASSDTGQGSRGYTF.

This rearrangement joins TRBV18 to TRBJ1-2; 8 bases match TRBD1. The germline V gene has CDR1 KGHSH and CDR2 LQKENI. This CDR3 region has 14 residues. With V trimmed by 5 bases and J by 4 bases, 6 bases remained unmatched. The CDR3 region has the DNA TGTGCCAGCTCAGCGACAGGGGAAGGCTATGGCTACACCTTC. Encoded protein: CASSATGEGYGYTF.

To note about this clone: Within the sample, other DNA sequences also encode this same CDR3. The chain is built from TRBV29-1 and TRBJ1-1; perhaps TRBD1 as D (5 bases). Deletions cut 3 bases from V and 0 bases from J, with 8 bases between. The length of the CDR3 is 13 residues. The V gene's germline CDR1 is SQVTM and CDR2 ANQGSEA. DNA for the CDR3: TGCAGCGTTGAGGGCAGGGTGAACACTGAAGCTTTCTTT. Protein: CSVEGRVNTEAFF. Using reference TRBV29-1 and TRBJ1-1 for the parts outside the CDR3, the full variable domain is SAVISQKPSRDICQRGTSLTIQCQVDSQVTMMFWYRQQPGQSLTLIATANQGSEATYESGFVIDKFPISRPNLTFSTLTVSNMSPEDSSIYLCSVEGRVNTEAFFGQGTRLTVV.

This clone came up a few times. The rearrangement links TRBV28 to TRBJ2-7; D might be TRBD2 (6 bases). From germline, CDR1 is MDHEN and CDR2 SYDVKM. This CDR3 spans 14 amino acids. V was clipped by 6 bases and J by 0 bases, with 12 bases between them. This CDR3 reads CASRPGGPSYEQYF. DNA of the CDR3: TGTGCCAGCAGACCCGGGGGTCCCTCCTACGAGCAGTACTTC. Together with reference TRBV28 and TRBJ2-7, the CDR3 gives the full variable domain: DVKVTQSSRYLVKRTGEKVFLECVQDMDHENMFWYRQDPGLGLRLIYFSYDVKMKEKGDIPEGYSVSREKKERFSLILESASTNQTSMYLCASRPGGPSYEQYFGPGTRLTVT.

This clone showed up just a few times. CDR3 DNA sequence: TGTGCCTGGAACCGTGTAGCGGGAGGCGGGGAGACCCAGTACTTC. It translates to CAWNRVAGGGETQYF. This chain connects TRBV30 to TRBJ2-5; 10 bases are shared with TRBD2. The CDR3 is made up of 15 amino acids. V lost 4 bases, J lost 5 bases, and 10 bases stayed unmatched. Germline values: CDR1 GTSNPN, CDR2 SVGIG (reference sequence).